The clone carrying this T cell receptor beta chain has a handful of counts. Its specificity is unknown. This entry is derived from a study of spatial heterogeneity in lung cancer. Study in general: Sequence detection consistently recorded a greater number of beta-chain than alpha-chain sequences. Study results and limitations: Ubiquitous expanded tumor TCRs surfaced in blood more at resection than they did at follow-up.

Trimming shortened V by 0 bases and J by 5 bases, and 11 bases separated the two germline ends. Germline V gene lookup returns CDR1 MNHNY and CDR2 SVGAGI (reference sequence). This CDR3 is built from 14 residues. TCRdb re-called the 5' RACE reads with MiXCR, one entry per CDR3 protein. This table has around 24,000 distinct CDR3 sequences, 7% appearing once. Time point described: sample taken at primary tumor resection. Untreated early-stage non-small cell lung cancer patients, over 55 in total, were the donors. Sequencing of whole RNA from tumor, nontumor lung or frozen PBMC involved no sorting. This sample comprised PBMCs, obtained at surgery. The chain has TRBV6-6 and TRBJ2-7, with D perhaps given as TRBD1 or TRBD2 (5 bases each). This TCR came from a male donor with early-stage non-small cell lung cancer. CDR3 nucleotides: TGTGCCAGCAGTTACTCGTTAGGGGACCACGAGCAGTACGTC. This sequence encodes CASSYSLGDHEQYV.